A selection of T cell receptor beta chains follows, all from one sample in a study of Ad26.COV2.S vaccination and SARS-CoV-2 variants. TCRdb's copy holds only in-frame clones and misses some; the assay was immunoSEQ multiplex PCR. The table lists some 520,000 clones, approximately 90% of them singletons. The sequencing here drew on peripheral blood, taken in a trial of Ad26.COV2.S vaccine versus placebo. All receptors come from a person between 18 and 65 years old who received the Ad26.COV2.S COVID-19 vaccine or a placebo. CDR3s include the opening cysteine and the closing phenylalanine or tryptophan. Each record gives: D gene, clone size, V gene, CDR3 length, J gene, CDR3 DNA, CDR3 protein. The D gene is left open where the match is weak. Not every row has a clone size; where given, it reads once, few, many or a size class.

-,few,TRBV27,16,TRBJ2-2,TGTGCCAGCAGTTTTGGGCTCCCCGTAGACACCGGGGAGCTGTTTTTT,CASSFGLPVDTGELFF
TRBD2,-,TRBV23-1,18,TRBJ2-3,TGCGCCAGCAGTCCGCCCCCGGGGGGCGGGAGGTTCCCAGATACGCAGTATTTT,CASSPPPGGGRFPDTQYF
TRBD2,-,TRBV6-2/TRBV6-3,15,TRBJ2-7,TGTGCCAGCAGTTTGCGGACTAGCGAGTCCTACGAGCAGTACTTC,CASSLRTSESYEQYF
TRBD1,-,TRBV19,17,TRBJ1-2,TGTGCCAGTAGTATCTGGGACAGGGGTGAGGGTAACTATGGCTACACCTTC,CASSIWDRGEGNYGYTF
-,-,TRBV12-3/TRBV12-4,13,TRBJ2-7,TGTGCCAGCAGTACGGACCCGCTTGGGGAGCAGTACTTC,CASSTDPLGEQYF
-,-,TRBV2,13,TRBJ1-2,TGTGCCAGCAGTGTACAGGGAGTCTATGGCTACACCTTC,CASSVQGVYGYTF
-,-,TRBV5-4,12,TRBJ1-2,TGTGCCAGCAGTGGGGGCGCGGAGGGCTACACCTTC,CASSGGAEGYTF
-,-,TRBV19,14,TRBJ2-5,TGTGCCAGTAGTATGGGGCACGGGTTCGTGACCCAGTACTTC,CASSMGHGFVTQYF
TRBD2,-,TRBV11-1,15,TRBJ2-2,TGTGCCAGCACCCCCGCAAGCGGGAGGGCCGGGGAGCTGTTTTTT,CASTPASGRAGELFF
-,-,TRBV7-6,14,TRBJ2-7,TGTGCCAGCAGCTTAGGGGGAGGGGGTAATGAGCAGTACTTC,CASSLGGGGNEQYF
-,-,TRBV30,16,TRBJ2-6,TGTGCCTCCTGGGACACGGTAATTTCTGGGGCCAACGTCCTGACTTTC,CASWDTVISGANVLTF
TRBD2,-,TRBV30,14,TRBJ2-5,TGTGCCTGGAAACTCCGGACTAGCAGGGAGACCCAGTACTTC,CAWKLRTSRETQYF
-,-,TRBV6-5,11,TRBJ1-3,TGTGCCAGCATAGACGGTTACACCATATATTTT,CASIDGYTIYF
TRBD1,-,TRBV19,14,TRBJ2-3,TGTGCCAGTAGGACGACAGGGACCACAGATACGCAGTATTTT,CASRTTGTTDTQYF
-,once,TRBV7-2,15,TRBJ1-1,TGTGCCAGCAGCTTATCGGGGGGCGGGAACACTGAAGCTTTCTTT,CASSLSGGGNTEAFF
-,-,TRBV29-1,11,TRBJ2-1,TGCAGCGTTGAAAGGGGGAATGAGCAGTTCTTC,CSVERGNEQFF
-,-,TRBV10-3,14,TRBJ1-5,TGTGCCATCAGTGAGTCAGGGAGCAATCAGCCCCAGCATTTT,CAISESGSNQPQHF
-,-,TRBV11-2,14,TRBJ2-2,TGTGCCAGCAGTCCTGTAAGGGGGACCGGGGAGCTGTTTTTT,CASSPVRGTGELFF
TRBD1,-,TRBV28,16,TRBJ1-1,TGTGCCAGCACTGTAACTACAGGGGGCTCCATCACTGAAGCTTTCTTT,CASTVTTGGSITEAFF
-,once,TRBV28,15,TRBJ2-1,TGTGCCAGCAGTCCTAGGCGGGCCGCCTACAATGAGCAGTTCTTC,CASSPRRAAYNEQFF
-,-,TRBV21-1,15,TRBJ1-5,TGTGCCAGCAGCAGACAGGACAGGGATGATCAGCCCCAGCATTTT,CASSRQDRDDQPQHF
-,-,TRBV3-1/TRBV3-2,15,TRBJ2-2,TGTGCCAGCAGCCTTGAGGACCTACCGACCGGGGAGCTGTTTTTT,CASSLEDLPTGELFF
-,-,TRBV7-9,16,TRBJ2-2,TGTGCCAGCAGCTTTAGTGGGACTTCGAACACCGGGGAGCTGTTTTTT,CASSFSGTSNTGELFF
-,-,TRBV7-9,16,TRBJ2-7,TGTGCCAGCAGCTTAGGAGCGGGCACGAACCCCTACGAGCAGTACTTC,CASSLGAGTNPYEQYF
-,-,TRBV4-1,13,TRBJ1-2,TGCGCCAGCAGCCAAGACAGGGGCCGAGGCTACACCTTC,CASSQDRGRGYTF
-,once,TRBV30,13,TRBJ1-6,TGTGCCTGGAGTCCGGGGGAGAATTCACCCCTCCACTTT,CAWSPGENSPLHF
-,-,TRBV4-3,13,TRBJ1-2,TGCGCCAGCAGCCCCGACAGACTATATGGCTACACCTTC,CASSPDRLYGYTF
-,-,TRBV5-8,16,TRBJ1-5,TGTGCCAGCAGCCAAGGGCTACGGGGGCATAATCAGCCCCAGCATTTT,CASSQGLRGHNQPQHF
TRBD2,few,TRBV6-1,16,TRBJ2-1,TGTGCCAGCAGTGAAGTGGGACTAGCGGGAGGCGGTGAGCAGTTCTTC,CASSEVGLAGGGEQFF
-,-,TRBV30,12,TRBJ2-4,TGTGCCTGGAGGTCCTCGGTAAACATTCAGTACTTC,CAWRSSVNIQYF
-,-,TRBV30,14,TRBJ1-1,TGTGCCTGGTCAAACCGGAGGGGGATCCATGAAGCTTTCTTT,CAWSNRRGIHEAFF
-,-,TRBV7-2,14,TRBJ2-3,TGTGCCAGCAGCTTCCGGGGGTCCCCAGATACGCAGTATTTT,CASSFRGSPDTQYF
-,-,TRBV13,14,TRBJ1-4,TGTGCCAGCAGCTTACGGCAGGGAGGAGAAAAACTGTTTTTT,CASSLRQGGEKLFF
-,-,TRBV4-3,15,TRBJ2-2,TGCGCCAGCAGCCAAGATCTCGCATTCACCGGGGAGCTGTTTTTT,CASSQDLAFTGELFF
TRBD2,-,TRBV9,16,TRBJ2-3,TGTGCCAGCAGCGTAGACCCGGGACTAGCAGCAGATACGCAGTATTTT,CASSVDPGLAADTQYF
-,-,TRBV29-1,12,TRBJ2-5,TGCAGCGTTCGGGGTCTACAAGAGACCCAGTACTTC,CSVRGLQETQYF
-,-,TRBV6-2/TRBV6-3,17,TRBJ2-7,TGTGCCAGCAGCAACAACATCAGGGCCCGGAATGTGAACGAGCAGTACTTC,CASSNNIRARNVNEQYF